These 5 T cell receptor beta chains were all obtained from the same sample, sequenced in a study of cytomegalovirus exposure and HLA in healthy donors. Vbeta (60) and Jbeta (13) primers were used in the PCR. Generated by immunoSEQ multiplex PCR, the TCRdb table keeps only in-frame clones and is missing some. The sample contains some 140,000 clones, around 84% of which appear only once. The source material was PBMCs. The receptors were sampled from a woman aged 40 to 49 in good health and CMV-seropositive.

The chain couples TRBV29-1 to TRBJ1-2, with 7 bases lining up with TRBD1. The length of the CDR3 is 15 residues. With 4 bases clipped from V and 5 bases from J, the junction kept 13 bases outside the gene matches. Germline assignment: CDR1 SQVTM and CDR2 ANQGSEA. CDR3 sequence (DNA): TGCAGCGTTGTGGGGCAGGGGGAGAAGGGGTATGGCTACACCTTC. Translation: CSVVGQGEKGYGYTF. The variable domain in full, completed from reference TRBV29-1 and TRBJ1-2, reads SAVISQKPSRDICQRGTSLTIQCQVDSQVTMMFWYRQQPGQSLTLIATANQGSEATYESGFVIDKFPISRPNLTFSTLTVSNMSPEDSSIYLCSVVGQGEKGYGYTFGSGTRLTVV.

This chain uses TRBV5-1 with TRBJ2-5; 9 positions agree with TRBD2. Trimming cost V 0 bases and J 10 bases; bases outside gene matches: 7. The germline V gene encodes CDR1 SGHRS and CDR2 YFSETQ. The CDR3 loop spans 14 amino acids. The chain's CDR3 is CASSLGLAEGNQYF. The DNA of the CDR3 is TGCGCCAGCAGCTTGGGACTAGCGGAAGGGAACCAGTACTTC.

The rearrangement joins TRBV6-5 to TRBJ2-7; tentative D call: TRBD1 (5 bases). The CDR3 extends over 13 amino acids. The germline V gene has CDR1 MNHEY and CDR2 SVGAGI. Trimming stripped 2 bases from V and 2 bases from J, with 7 bases between. The CDR3 is CASSYRQTYEQYF. As DNA, the CDR3 is TGTGCCAGCAGTTACAGACAGACCTACGAGCAGTACTTC.

This clone was detected once. The rearrangement links TRBV28 to TRBJ1-1; 7 positions agree with TRBD1. Germline CDR1 MDHEN, CDR2 SYDVKM. V was pared by 2 bases and J by 3 bases, with 9 bases of the junction left unmatched. There are 16 residues in the CDR3. This CDR3 is CASSLVIQGVDTEAFF. In DNA, the CDR3 is TGTGCCAGCAGTTTAGTTATTCAGGGGGTCGACACTGAAGCTTTCTTT.

This clone appeared once. The gene calls are TRBV29-1 and TRBJ2-1; TRBD1 matches at 7 bases. The CDR3 spans 16 residues. CDR1 is SQVTM, CDR2 ANQGSEA, per germline. The junction had 11 bases not matched to a gene; V was cut back by 6 bases and J by 0 bases. For the CDR3, the DNA is TGCAGCGTGGTGTGGGATACAGGGGCCTCCTACAATGAGCAGTTCTTC. It codes for CSVVWDTGASYNEQFF.